The rows below give T cell receptor beta chains drawn from one sample of a study of CD8 T cells in ankylosing spondylitis. TCRdb passed the 5' RACE reads through MiXCR, listing each CDR3 protein once. The sample records under 200,000 distinct CDR3 sequences, over 10% being singletons. The sequencing sample was made of blood, either unsorted or a sorted T cell fraction (not recorded which). The receptors were sampled from a female donor with ankylosing spondylitis or in good health (not recorded which). The CDR3 runs from the conserved cysteine through the conserved F or W. Each record gives: V gene, J gene, clone size, D gene, CDR3 protein, CDR3 DNA. The D gene is left open where the match is weak. The listing skips clone size in some rows; elsewhere it reads once, few, many or a size class.

v_gene: TRBV7-9; j_gene: TRBJ1-1; abundance: many; d_gene: -; CDR3aa: CASSLKAVWAEAFF; CDR3nt: TGTGCCAGCAGCTTGAAGGCAGTGTGGGCTGAAGCTTTCTTT
v_gene: TRBV7-9; j_gene: TRBJ2-1; abundance: -; d_gene: TRBD1; CDR3aa: CASSSPGQGYNEQFF; CDR3nt: TGTGCCAGCAGCTCCCCGGGACAGGGCTACAATGAGCAGTTCTTC
v_gene: TRBV5-1; j_gene: TRBJ2-7; abundance: few; d_gene: -; CDR3aa: CASSLDGNEQSF; CDR3nt: TGCGCCAGCAGCTTGGATGGCAACGAGCAGTCCTTC
v_gene: TRBV20-1; j_gene: TRBJ1-6; abundance: few; d_gene: -; CDR3aa: CSARDSAGNSPLHF; CDR3nt: TGCAGTGCTAGAGATTCGGCCGGCAATTCACCCCTCCACTTT
v_gene: TRBV30; j_gene: TRBJ1-4; abundance: -; d_gene: -; CDR3aa: CAWSVRGRGNEKLFF; CDR3nt: TGTGCCTGGAGTGTACGGGGCAGGGGTAATGAAAAACTGTTTTTT
v_gene: TRBV5-1; j_gene: TRBJ2-7; abundance: many; d_gene: TRBD2; CDR3aa: CASRSGSGSSYEQYF; CDR3nt: TGCGCCAGCAGGTCGGGGAGCGGGAGTAGTTACGAGCAGTACTTC
v_gene: TRBV20-1; j_gene: TRBJ2-2; abundance: many; d_gene: -; CDR3aa: CSAPSAGSGELFF; CDR3nt: TGCAGTGCACCCTCAGCCGGCTCCGGGGAGCTGTTTTTT
v_gene: TRBV30; j_gene: TRBJ2-2; abundance: few; d_gene: -; CDR3aa: CAWRRAGQNTGELFF; CDR3nt: TGTGCCTGGAGACGCGCGGGACAGAACACCGGGGAGCTGTTTTTT
v_gene: TRBV7-2; j_gene: TRBJ2-1; abundance: few; d_gene: TRBD2; CDR3aa: CASSPYPGAGGINEQFF; CDR3nt: TGTGCCAGCAGCCCCTACCCGGGAGCGGGAGGTATAAATGAGCAGTTCTTC
v_gene: TRBV18; j_gene: TRBJ2-7; abundance: -; d_gene: -; CDR3aa: CASSPRGPLGEQYF; CDR3nt: TGTGCCAGCTCACCACGAGGGCCCCTTGGCGAGCAGTACTTC
v_gene: TRBV7-2; j_gene: TRBJ1-4; abundance: many; d_gene: -; CDR3aa: CASSLAMDGGGKLFF; CDR3nt: TGTGCCAGCAGCTTAGCTATGGACGGGGGAGGGAAACTGTTTTTT